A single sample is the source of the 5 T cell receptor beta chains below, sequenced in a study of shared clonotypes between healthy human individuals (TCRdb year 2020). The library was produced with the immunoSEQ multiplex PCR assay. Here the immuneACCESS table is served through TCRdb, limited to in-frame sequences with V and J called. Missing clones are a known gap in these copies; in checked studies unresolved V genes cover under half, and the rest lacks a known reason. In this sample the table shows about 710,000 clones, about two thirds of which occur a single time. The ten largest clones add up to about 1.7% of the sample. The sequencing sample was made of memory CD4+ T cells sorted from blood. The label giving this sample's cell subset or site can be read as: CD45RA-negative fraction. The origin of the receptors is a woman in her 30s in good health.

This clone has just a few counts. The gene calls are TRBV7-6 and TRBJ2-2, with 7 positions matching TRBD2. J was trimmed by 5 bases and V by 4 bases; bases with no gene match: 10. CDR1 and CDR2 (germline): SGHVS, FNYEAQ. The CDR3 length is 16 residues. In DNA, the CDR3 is TGTGCCAGCAGCTCTCCCCAGGCGGGAGTTACCGGGGAGCTGTTTTTT. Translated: CASSSPQAGVTGELFF.

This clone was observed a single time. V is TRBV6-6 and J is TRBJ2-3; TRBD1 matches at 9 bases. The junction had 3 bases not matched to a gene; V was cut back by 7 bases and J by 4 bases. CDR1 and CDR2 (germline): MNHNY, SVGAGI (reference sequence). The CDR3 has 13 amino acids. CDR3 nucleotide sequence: TGTGCCAGCACCTACAGGGGGCCAGATACGCAGTATTTT. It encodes CASTYRGPDTQYF.

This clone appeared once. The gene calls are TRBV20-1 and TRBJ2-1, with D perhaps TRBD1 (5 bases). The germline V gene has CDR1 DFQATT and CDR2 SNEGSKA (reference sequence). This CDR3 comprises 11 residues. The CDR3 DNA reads TGCACTCCAGGGCCCGTGAATGAGCAGTTCTTC. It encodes CTPGPVNEQFF.

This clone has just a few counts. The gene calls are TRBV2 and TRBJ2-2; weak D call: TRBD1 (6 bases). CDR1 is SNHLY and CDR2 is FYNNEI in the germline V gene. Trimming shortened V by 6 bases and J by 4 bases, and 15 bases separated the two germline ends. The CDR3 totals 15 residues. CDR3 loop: CASSGRGVVTGELFF. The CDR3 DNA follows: TGTGCCAGCAGCGGCAGGGGTGTAGTCACCGGGGAGCTGTTTTTT.

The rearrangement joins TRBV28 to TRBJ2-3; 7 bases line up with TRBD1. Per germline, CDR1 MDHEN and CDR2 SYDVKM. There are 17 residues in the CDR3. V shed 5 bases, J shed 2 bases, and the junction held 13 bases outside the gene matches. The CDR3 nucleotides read TGTGCCAGCAGTACCCCCCGCGACAGGGTTGACACAGATACGCAGTATTTT. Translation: CASSTPRDRVDTDTQYF.